Presented here are 4 T cell receptor beta chains from one specimen sequenced in a study of blood T cell repertoires in COVID-19. TCRdb's copy holds only in-frame clones and misses some; the assay was immunoSEQ multiplex PCR. The sample shows 150,000 to 170,000 clones, 76% of them seen only once. Sequencing used peripheral blood. Every receptor here comes from an elderly woman with acute or convalescent COVID-19.

The DNA for the CDR3 is TGTGCCAGCAGCTTTGAAGGGGGGAACACTGAAGCTTTCTTT. This sequence encodes CASSFEGGNTEAFF. The chain has TRBV7-2 and TRBJ1-1; tentative D call: TRBD1 (6 bases). The ends were cut back, 3 bases at V and 1 base at J, with 9 bases in the middle. From germline, CDR1 is SGHTA and CDR2 FQGNSA. This CDR3 has 14 residues.

The rearrangement joins TRBV5-1 to TRBJ1-1; 9 positions match TRBD1. Germline CDR1 SGHRS, CDR2 YFSETQ. This CDR3 contains 15 residues. V lost 4 bases and J lost 1; bases outside the gene matches: 5. The CDR3 reads CASSTNRGRNTEAFF. The CDR3 nucleotides read TGCGCCAGCAGCACCAACAGGGGGCGGAACACTGAAGCTTTCTTT.

The genes are TRBV13 and TRBJ1-4, with TRBD1 identical over 10 bases. With 5 bases clipped from V and 7 bases from J, the junction kept 7 bases outside the gene matches. CDR1 and CDR2 from the germline V gene are PRHDT and FYEKMQ (reference sequence). This CDR3 has 15 residues. The CDR3 loop reads CASSLTGTGAEKLFF. CDR3 nucleotide sequence: TGTGCCAGCAGCCTAACCGGGACAGGGGCTGAAAAACTGTTTTTT.

This chain links TRBV2 with TRBJ2-7; 9 nucleotides match TRBD1. This CDR3 is 18 amino acids long. J gave up 3 bases and V 6 bases, and 18 bases lay outside the gene matches. Germline V lookup: CDR1 SNHLY, CDR2 FYNNEI. CDR3 sequence: CASSTLDPDRGALYEQYF. The CDR3 DNA reads TGTGCCAGCAGCACCCTTGACCCGGACAGGGGTGCCCTCTACGAGCAGTACTTC.